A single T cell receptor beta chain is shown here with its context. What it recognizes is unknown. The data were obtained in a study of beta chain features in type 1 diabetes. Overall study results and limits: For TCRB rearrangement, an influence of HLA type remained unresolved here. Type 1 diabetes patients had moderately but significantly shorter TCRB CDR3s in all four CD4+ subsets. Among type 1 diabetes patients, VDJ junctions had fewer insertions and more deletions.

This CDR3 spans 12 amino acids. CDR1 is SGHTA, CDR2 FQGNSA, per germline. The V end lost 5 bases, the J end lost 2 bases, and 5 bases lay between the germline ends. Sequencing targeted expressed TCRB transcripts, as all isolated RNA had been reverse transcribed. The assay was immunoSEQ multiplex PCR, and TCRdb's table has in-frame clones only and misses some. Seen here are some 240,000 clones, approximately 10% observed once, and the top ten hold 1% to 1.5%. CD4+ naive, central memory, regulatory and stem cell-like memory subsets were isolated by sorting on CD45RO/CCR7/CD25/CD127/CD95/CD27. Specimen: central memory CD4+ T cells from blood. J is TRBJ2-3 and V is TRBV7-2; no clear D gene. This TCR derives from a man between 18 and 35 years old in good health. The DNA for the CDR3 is TGTGCCAGCAGCCTCCCCACAGATACGCAGTATTTT. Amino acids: CASSLPTDTQYF.